The T cell receptor (beta chain) under discussion was sequenced for a study of early T cells in non-severe SARS-CoV-2 infection. Whole-study findings and limits: Private and CD4 specificities were missed by VDJdb matching, which favored anti-spike CD8 responses.

In its sample, this clonotype was seen many times. The antigen remains undetermined. Looked up from germline, CDR1 is DFQATT and CDR2 is SNEGSKA (reference sequence). V dropped 3 bases and J dropped 2 bases, with 9 bases sitting between them. The CDR3 spans 13 residues. Unique molecular identifier tags were affixed to discrete cDNA molecules. MiXCR, run by TCRdb on the 5' RACE reads, gives a single entry per CDR3 protein. This sample carries around 63,000 distinct CDR3 sequences, approximately 6.1% of them seen once, and the ten largest clones take around 3.3%. This receptor was obtained from an adult who was a healthcare worker with PCR-confirmed SARS-CoV-2 infection or an uninfected control (not recorded which). The chain employs TRBV20-1 and TRBJ2-3; D is possibly TRBD2 (6 bases). Here the sequenced sample was whole blood, taken at baseline. The CDR3 reads CSASGGNTDTQYF. The CDR3 DNA sequence: TGCAGTGCTAGCGGGGGAAACACAGATACGCAGTATTTT.